One and the same sample provided the 5 T cell receptor beta chains below, sequenced in a study of cytomegalovirus exposure and HLA in healthy donors. The primer mix had 60 Vbeta and 13 Jbeta primers. This table comes from immunoSEQ multiplex PCR, and its TCRdb copy is limited to in-frame clones, with some not included. The sample includes under 200,000 clones, more than 75% seen only once; the top ten take more than 0.35%. Sequenced input: PBMCs. The receptors here all came from a male donor in good health and CMV-seropositive.

The chain joins TRBV12-5 to TRBJ2-5; no clear D. Trimming left V 0 bases short and J 6 bases short, with 5 bases between. The CDR3 consists of 12 residues. Germline V gene data show CDR1 as LGHNT and CDR2 as FRNRAP. Here the CDR3 DNA reads TGTGCTAGTGGTTTGGTTGGCCAGACCCAGTACTTC. This gives the protein CASGLVGQTQYF. Full variable domain (missing parts from reference TRBV12-5 and TRBJ2-5): DARVTQTPRHKVTEMGQEVTMRCQPILGHNTVFWYRQTMMQGLELLAYFRNRAPLDDSGMPKDRFSAEMPDATLATLKIQPSEPRDSAVYFCASGLVGQTQYFGPGTRLLVL.

This sequence joins TRBV5-1 and TRBJ1-1; the match to TRBD1 covers 7 bases. V shed 2 bases, J shed 5 bases, and the junction held 6 bases outside the gene matches. Per germline, CDR1 SGHRS and CDR2 YFSETQ. The CDR3 is 14 residues long. Written as DNA, the CDR3 is TGCGCCAGCAGCTTCCAGGGGGGACGGACTGAAGCTTTCTTT. It is translated as CASSFQGGRTEAFF.

This chain connects TRBV29-1 to TRBJ1-2; D may be TRBD1 (6 bases). Trimming pared 5 bases from V and 5 bases from J, leaving 15 bases between. Germline loops: CDR1 SQVTM, CDR2 ANQGSEA. This CDR3 is built from 13 residues. In DNA, the CDR3 is TGCAGCGTTACTGCGGGGGGCGGATATGGCTACACCTTC. This sequence encodes CSVTAGGGYGYTF.

CDR3 residues: CASRSLEGYPLEQYF. The CDR3 DNA is TGCGCCAGCAGATCCCTGGAGGGGTACCCCCTCGAGCAGTACTTC. The genes are TRBV5-1 and TRBJ2-7, with a possible D match to TRBD2 (6 bases). This CDR3 region has 15 residues. Germline V gene data show CDR1 as SGHRS and CDR2 as YFSETQ. V lost 5 bases and J lost 6, with 21 bases in between.

The chain couples TRBV9 to TRBJ2-7, with TRBD1 identical over 8 bases. The CDR3 consists of 15 residues. Germline V gene lookup returns CDR1 SGDLS and CDR2 YYNGEE. Germline trimming cut 4 bases from V and 2 bases from J; bases unmatched to any gene: 8. The CDR3: CASSIKDRGPYEQYF. The CDR3 DNA sequence: TGTGCCAGCAGCATAAAAGACAGGGGCCCCTACGAGCAGTACTTC.